This entry lists 22 T cell receptor beta chains sequenced from one sample in a study of molecular identifiers for immune sequencing clone quantification. TCRdb itself ran the PCR reads through MiXCR, one entry per CDR3 protein. The profile shows over 600,000 distinct CDR3 sequences, 20% of them singletons. The source material was naive CD8+ T cells from blood, with Jurkat cell RNA spiked in. Subset here: FACS-sorted CD8+CD4-CCR7+CD45RA+ naive T cells. These receptors were collected from a human donor in good health. Some libraries in this study had Jurkat cell RNA spiked in.

This clonotype was observed at least ten times. CDR3 in DNA: TGTGCCAGCAGCTTAATGGACTGGTCCTTCACAGATACGCAGTATTTT. Its translation: CASSLMDWSFTDTQYF. V gene TRBV7-9 combines with J gene TRBJ2-3; a possible D gene is TRBD2 (5 bases). Germline assignment: CDR1 SEHNR and CDR2 FQNEAQ (reference sequence). Trimming removed 2 bases from V and 2 bases from J, with 14 bases in between. The CDR3 consists of 16 residues.

This clonotype was seen repeatedly, ten times or more. This chain uses TRBV4-3 with TRBJ2-1; weak D call: TRBD1 (6 bases). The germline gives CDR1 LGHNA, CDR2 YSLEER. The V gene lost 1 base and the J gene lost 7 bases, with 14 bases spanning the gap. This CDR3 comprises 15 residues. DNA of the CDR3: TGCGCCAGCAGCCAAGGGACAGTGGGATGGAATGAGCAGTTCTTC. Translating gives CASSQGTVGWNEQFF.

In its sample, this clonotype was seen a few times. The chain is built from TRBV6-2 or TRBV6-3 and TRBJ2-5; no reliable D call. Germline-derived CDR1 and CDR2 are MNHEY and SVGEGT. The V end was cut by 4 bases, the J end by 5 bases, with 5 bases between. The CDR3 length is 11 residues. The CDR3 spells CASSWTETQYF. Written as DNA, the CDR3 is TGTGCCAGCAGTTGGACGGAGACCCAGTACTTC.

This clonotype was detected ten times or more. This chain joins TRBV7-9 and TRBJ2-7; 9 bases match TRBD1. CDR1 SEHNR and CDR2 FQNEAQ come from the germline V gene (reference sequence). The V segment lost 3 bases and the J segment 3 bases; nucleotides outside the gene matches: 9. This CDR3 has 16 residues. The CDR3 sequence: CASSFITGTGIYEQYF. In DNA form, the CDR3 reads TGTGCCAGCAGCTTTATAACCGGGACAGGGATCTACGAGCAGTACTTC.

This clonotype was seen at least ten times. The chain recombines TRBV27 with TRBJ2-5; 7 bases fit TRBD1. The CDR3 runs 14 residues. The trim removed 3 bases at V and 5 bases at J, leaving 6 bases unmatched. Per germline, CDR1 MNHEY and CDR2 SMNVEV (reference sequence). The CDR3 coding sequence is TGTGCCAGCAGTTTGTTCACAGGGGCGGAGACCCAGTACTTC. Encoded protein: CASSLFTGAETQYF.

In regard to this clonotype: This clone may be a read error of a much larger clone one base away. Because the CDR3 is missing its conserved closing phenylalanine or tryptophan, this is likely a read error. J is TRBJ2-1 and V is TRBV13; D may be TRBD2 (6 bases). Trimming pared 0 bases from V and 6 bases from J, leaving 12 bases between. Germline CDR1 reads PRHDT; CDR2 reads FYEKMQ (reference sequence). The CDR3 totals 15 residues. The CDR3 protein is CASSLGDSEGNEQFL. The DNA of the CDR3 is TGTGCCAGCAGCTTAGGGGACTCGGAGGGCAATGAGCAGTTCCTC.

The sample holds a few counts of this clonotype. The rearrangement joins TRBV19 to TRBJ2-6; D gene unclear. V shed 5 bases and J shed 0 bases, with 8 bases lying between them. Per germline, CDR1 LNHDA and CDR2 SQIVND (reference sequence). The CDR3 length is 15 residues. The CDR3 DNA reads TGTGCCAGTAGTTGGACCCCCTCTGGGGCCAACGTCCTGACTTTC. Amino acid sequence: CASSWTPSGANVLTF.

This clonotype was detected ten times or more. The gene calls are TRBV14 and TRBJ2-3; possible D gene TRBD2, 5 bases. Looked up from germline, CDR1 is SGHDN and CDR2 is FVKESK. The ends were cut back, 1 base at V and 0 bases at J, with 14 bases in the middle. The CDR3 sequence is 17 residues long. CDR3 sequence reads: CASSQGVGGLSTDTQYF. The DNA of the CDR3 is TGTGCCAGCAGCCAAGGTGTTGGCGGACTGAGCACAGATACGCAGTATTTT.

This clonotype was picked up many times. The gene calls are TRBV12-3 or TRBV12-4 and TRBJ2-7; TRBD1 might be the D (6 bases). V was cut by 5 bases and J by 4 bases, with 9 bases left in between. The CDR3 is made up of 12 amino acids. CDR3 amino acids: CASSAGQYEQYF. CDR3 in DNA: TGTGCCAGCAGTGCAGGACAGTACGAGCAGTACTTC.

This clonotype occurred many times. The rearrangement uses TRBV7-2 and TRBJ2-7, with 8 bases identical to TRBD2. Germline CDR1 SGHTA, CDR2 FQGNSA. The J segment lost 5 bases and the V segment lost 7 bases, leaving 7 bases of the junction unmatched. The CDR3 loop spans 13 amino acids. CDR3 loop: CASTGGGLDEQYF. DNA for the CDR3: TGTGCCAGCACCGGGGGGGGCCTTGACGAGCAGTACTTC.

In this sample, this clonotype turned up a few times. CDR3 amino acids: CASSLGRLGSYEQYF. The DNA of the CDR3 is TGTGCCAGCAGCTTAGGCCGCCTAGGCTCCTACGAGCAGTACTTC. The chain joins TRBV7-6 to TRBJ2-7; D unresolved. V dropped 1 base and J dropped 0 bases, with 10 bases sitting between them. The CDR3 has 15 amino acids. Germline V gene data show CDR1 as SGHVS and CDR2 as FNYEAQ.

This clonotype has a count of ten or more. This chain joins TRBV7-9 and TRBJ2-7; no reliable D call. Germline V gene lookup returns CDR1 SEHNR and CDR2 FQNEAQ (reference sequence). CDR3 length equals 14 residues. Trimming removed 5 bases at V and 2 bases at J, with 13 bases between. The CDR3 is CASSPAEKTYEQYF. CDR3 in DNA: TGTGCCAGCAGCCCGGCAGAAAAAACCTACGAGCAGTACTTC.

This clonotype was counted at least ten times. This rearrangement joins TRBV30 to TRBJ2-7; perhaps TRBD1 as D (7 bases). Germline assignment: CDR1 GTSNPN and CDR2 SVGIG (reference sequence). The V gene lost 2 bases and the J gene lost 5 bases, with 13 bases spanning the gap. This CDR3 spans 13 amino acids. CDR3 in DNA: TGTGCCTGGAGTTACAGGGGAGGCGACGAGCAGTACTTC. This codes for CAWSYRGGDEQYF.

This clonotype was observed at least ten times. The chain recombines TRBV27 with TRBJ2-6; maybe TRBD1 (6 bases). From germline, CDR1 is MNHEY and CDR2 SMNVEV (reference sequence). The CDR3 spans 15 residues. Trimming left V 4 bases short and J 5 bases short, with 12 bases between. The CDR3 here is CASSSNRDRANVLTF. CDR3 nucleotides: TGTGCCAGCAGTTCTAACCGGGACAGGGCCAACGTCCTGACTTTC.

For this clonotype: The junction departs from germline at one end; a sequencing error may be responsible. The chain joins TRBV5-3 to TRBJ2-1, with D possibly being TRBD2 (5 bases). TRBV5-3 is sorted into the ORF group, with uncertain function. The CDR3 is 16 residues long. CDR3 DNA: TGTGCCAGCAGCTCCCTTTCGAGGCTCGGGGTCTATGAGCAGTTCTTC. This sequence encodes CASSSLSRLGVYEQFF.

This clonotype was seen ten or more times. The chain couples TRBV7-8 to TRBJ1-1; no reliable D call. With 1 base removed from V and 6 bases from J, the gap between germline ends came to 6 bases. The CDR3 is 12 amino acids. CDR1 is SGHVS, CDR2 FQNEAQ, per germline. For the CDR3, the DNA is TGTGCCAGCAGCTTAGGGCAGGCTGAAGCTTTCTTT. Protein: CASSLGQAEAFF.

Ten or more counts support this clonotype. J is TRBJ2-2 and V is TRBV12-3 or TRBV12-4, with D possibly TRBD2 on 6 matching bases. V lost 5 bases and J lost 9, with 13 bases in between. This CDR3 comprises 13 residues. The CDR3 bases are TGTGCCAGCAGTCAGAAGGGGAGGTGGGAGCTGTTTTTT. It translates to CASSQKGRWELFF.

The table lists this clonotype with many counts. The rearrangement links TRBV4-1 to TRBJ2-3, with D tentatively TRBD1 (6 bases). Looked up from germline, CDR1 is MGHRA and CDR2 is YSYEKL. Trimming removed 0 bases at V and 4 bases at J, with 17 bases between. This CDR3 contains 17 residues. This CDR3 is CASSQEGQGLWADTQYF. The CDR3 DNA follows: TGCGCCAGCAGCCAAGAGGGCCAGGGGCTATGGGCAGATACGCAGTATTTT.

This clonotype was seen repeatedly, ten times or more. J is TRBJ1-1 and V is TRBV21-1; TRBD1 is the table's D call and was not checked against the DNA. TRBV21-1 is annotated as a pseudogene. This CDR3 spans 18 amino acids. The DNA for the CDR3 is TGTACCAGCAGCAAAGTGAGACACGACAGGTCAATGAACACTGAAGCTTTCTTT. Translation gives CTSSKVRHDRSMNTEAFF.

This clonotype was seen a few times. The chain recombines TRBV12-3 or TRBV12-4 with TRBJ2-1; D might be TRBD2 (7 bases). The CDR3 has 15 amino acids. V lost 7 bases, J lost 0 bases, and 13 bases lay in between. The CDR3 DNA sequence: TGTGCCAGCACTGGGGGGGGGGCCTCCTACAATGAGCAGTTCTTC. Residues: CASTGGGASYNEQFF.

The gene calls are TRBV11-2 and TRBJ2-7, with D perhaps matching TRBD1 or TRBD2 (5 bases each). Germline lookup yields CDR1 SGHAT and CDR2 FQNNGV. V was trimmed by 7 bases and J by 3 bases, leaving 22 bases between them. This CDR3 comprises 16 residues. Written as DNA, the CDR3 is TGTGCCAGCATCCTAACCGGGACGGGGCATTTCTACGAGCAGTACTTC. It encodes CASILTGTGHFYEQYF. The full variable domain, in which reference TRBV11-2 and TRBJ2-7 provide the parts outside the CDR3, is EAGVAQSPRYKIIEKRQSVAFWCNPISGHATLYWYQQILGQGPKLLIQFQNNGVVDDSQLPKDRFSAERLKGVDSTLKIQPAKLEDSAVYLCASILTGTGHFYEQYFGPGTRLTVT.

At least ten counts were recorded for this clonotype. This chain links TRBV11-3 with TRBJ2-1; D perhaps matches TRBD2 (6 bases). The CDR3 is made up of 13 amino acids. CDR1 and CDR2 from the germline V gene are SGHNT and YENEEA. Trimming removed 3 bases at V and 7 bases at J, with 10 bases between. In DNA form, the CDR3 reads TGTGCCAGCAGCTTGGGACTGGTAAATGAGCAGTTCTTC. It encodes CASSLGLVNEQFF. The variable domain in full, completed from reference TRBV11-3 and TRBJ2-1, reads EAGVVQSPRYKIIEKKQPVAFWCNPISGHNTLYWYLQNLGQGPELLIRYENEEAVDDSQLPKDRFSAERLKGVDSTLKIQPAELGDSAVYLCASSLGLVNEQFFGPGTRLTVL.